Described below is a single TCR beta chain sequence and its context. Germline V lookup: CDR1 MDHEN, CDR2 SYDVKM. The CDR3 consists of 15 residues. After removal of 3 bases from V and 5 bases from J, the junction contained 7 bases not matched to a gene. These data belong to a study of blood T cell repertoires in COVID-19. Sequenced by immunoSEQ multiplex PCR; TCRdb stores in-frame clones only, minus some. This sample has hundreds of thousands of clones, with about four fifths found just once. Sequences were obtained from peripheral blood. The clonotype originates from a man aged 80 or over with acute or convalescent COVID-19. The rearrangement joins TRBV28 to TRBJ2-1; TRBD2 matches at 7 bases. The CDR3 DNA reads TGTGCCAGCAGTTTGTGGGGGGGTCAGGACAATGAGCAGTTCTTC. This sequence encodes CASSLWGGQDNEQFF.